Listed here are 29 T cell receptor beta chains from one sample, sequenced in a study of long-term antiretroviral therapy in people with HIV. An immunoSEQ assay, version v3.0, was performed at survey level. Libraries were prepared by immunoSEQ multiplex PCR; TCRdb keeps only in-frame clonotypes and omits some of them. Among about 21,000 clones listed, approximately 80% were seen once. Sequenced here: unsorted PBMCs, sampled 1.9 years after starting antiretroviral therapy. The receptors were sampled from a woman in her fifties or sixties with HIV.

This clone was counted once. CDR3 region: CASSPRGSGGPYNEQFF. Written as DNA, the CDR3 is TGTGCCAGTAGTCCTAGGGGTAGCGGGGGCCCCTACAATGAGCAGTTCTTC. This chain links TRBV19 with TRBJ2-1; 9 positions agree with TRBD2. Trimming at V came to 5 bases and at J to 2 bases, leaving 10 bases not matched to a gene. Germline lookup yields CDR1 LNHDA and CDR2 SQIVND (reference sequence). The CDR3 runs 17 residues.

J is TRBJ1-5 and V is TRBV7-6, with D unclear. There are 14 residues in the CDR3. In germline, CDR1 is SGHVS, CDR2 FNYEAQ. V lost 1 base and J 5 bases, leaving 9 bases between the germline ends. CDR3: CASSLDLEDQPQHF. CDR3 nucleotide sequence: TGTGCCAGCAGCTTAGATCTTGAGGATCAGCCCCAGCATTTT.

This chain uses TRBV30 with TRBJ2-4; 7 bases map to TRBD2. The ends lost 8 bases at V and 1 base at J; junction bases unmatched: 8. Germline assignment: CDR1 GTSNPN and CDR2 SVGIG (reference sequence). The CDR3 has 14 residues. CDR3 amino acids: CAARGGWAKNIQYF. The CDR3 DNA reads TGTGCCGCTCGGGGAGGGTGGGCCAAAAACATTCAGTACTTC.

This clone has just one count. V is TRBV25-1 and J is TRBJ2-1, with TRBD2 matching over 15 bases. The CDR3 extends over 15 amino acids. The junction had 6 bases not matched to a gene; V was cut back by 6 bases and J by 9 bases. Looked up from germline, CDR1 is MGHDK and CDR2 is SYGVNS. Here the CDR3 reads CASRGGLAGGREQFF. In nucleotides, the CDR3 is TGTGCCAGCAGGGGCGGACTAGCGGGGGGGCGTGAGCAGTTCTTC.

This chain uses TRBV7-2 with TRBJ1-2; D gene uncertain. Germline loops: CDR1 SGHTA, CDR2 FQGNSA. Trimming took off 3 bases at V and 4 bases at J, with 21 bases between the two ends. This CDR3 has 17 amino acids. CDR3 DNA sequence: TGTGCCAGCAGCTTGACCCCTCAAAGGGCAAGTGTCTATGGCTACACCTTC. This encodes CASSLTPQRASVYGYTF.

This chain uses TRBV18 with TRBJ2-7; 8 bases are a match to TRBD2. The CDR3 extends over 16 amino acids. Germline assignment: CDR1 KGHSH and CDR2 LQKENI. With V trimmed by 0 bases and J by 0 bases, 4 bases remained unmatched. The chain's CDR3 is CASSPPKRGPSYEQYF. The CDR3 coding sequence is TGTGCCAGCTCACCACCGAAGCGGGGGCCCTCCTACGAGCAGTACTTC.

This clone showed up just once. This chain connects TRBV4-2 to TRBJ1-2; D remains unclear. The length of the CDR3 is 13 residues. V was shortened by 0 bases and J by 6 bases, with 8 bases between the two germline ends. Germline V gene data show CDR1 as LGHNA and CDR2 as YNFKEQ. CDR3 loop: CASSQDSWDGYTF. The CDR3 nucleotides are TGTGCCAGCAGCCAAGATAGTTGGGATGGCTACACCTTC.

The rearrangement links TRBV27 to TRBJ1-6; TRBD1 might be the D (5 bases). CDR3 size: 15 residues. Germline loops: CDR1 MNHEY, CDR2 SMNVEV (reference sequence). V lost 5 bases and J lost 3, with 11 bases in between. CDR3 amino acids: CASSDSVRYNSPLHF. DNA for the CDR3: TGTGCCAGCAGTGACAGTGTTCGCTATAATTCACCCCTCCACTTT.

This chain links TRBV4-1 with TRBJ1-5; D remains ambiguous. The germline V gene has CDR1 MGHRA and CDR2 YSYEKL. The germline V and J ends were trimmed by 2 bases and 2 bases, with 13 bases remaining between them. CDR3 size: 16 residues. CDR3 in amino acids: CASSQPRAGGNQPQHF. Written as DNA, the CDR3 is TGCGCCAGCAGCCAACCTAGGGCCGGAGGCAATCAGCCCCAGCATTTT.

This clone occurred once. The chain carries TRBV6-1 and TRBJ2-3; 8 nucleotides align to TRBD2. CDR1 and CDR2 (germline): MNHNS, SASEGT. The CDR3 is made up of 13 amino acids. V was pared by 6 bases and J by 3 bases, with 2 bases of the junction left unmatched. The CDR3 DNA sequence: TGTGCCAGCAGAGGACTAGCTACAGATACGCAGTATTTT. Amino acids: CASRGLATDTQYF.

The gene calls are TRBV5-1 and TRBJ2-7; TRBD1 matches 8 bases. This CDR3 has 15 amino acids. Per germline, CDR1 SGHRS and CDR2 YFSETQ. The V gene end was trimmed by 0 bases and the J gene end by 3 bases; junction bases not matched to a gene: 5. CDR3 DNA sequence: TGCGCCAGCAGCTTGGGACGGACAGGGATCTACGAGCAGTACTTC. Translated, it gives CASSLGRTGIYEQYF.

V usage is TRBV6-4 and J usage is TRBJ2-6, with D uncertain. Looked up from germline, CDR1 is MRHNA and CDR2 is SNTAGT. This CDR3 has 14 residues. V gave up 6 bases and J gave up 0 bases, with 6 bases separating them. The CDR3 reads CASSYSSGANVLTF. CDR3 coding DNA: TGTGCCAGCAGCTACAGCTCTGGGGCCAACGTCCTGACTTTC.

This chain uses TRBV30 with TRBJ2-4; D gene uncertain. The CDR3 covers 12 residues. CDR1 GTSNPN and CDR2 SVGIG come from the germline V gene (reference sequence). V lost 8 bases, J lost 0 bases, and 8 bases lay in between. The CDR3 loop is CALSVAKNIQYF. The CDR3 bases are TGTGCCCTGTCAGTAGCCAAAAACATTCAGTACTTC.

V usage is TRBV4-2 and J usage is TRBJ2-3; 13 bases map to TRBD2. J was trimmed by 4 bases and V by 5 bases; bases with no gene match: 6. CDR3 size: 16 residues. Germline lookup yields CDR1 LGHNA and CDR2 YNFKEQ. The CDR3 reads CASSSRLAGGPDTQYF. As DNA, the CDR3 is TGTGCCAGCAGCTCCCGACTAGCGGGGGGCCCAGATACGCAGTATTTT.

The CDR3: CASSLNGGVSTDTQYF. CDR3 DNA sequence: TGTGCCAGCAGTCTAAACGGGGGGGTTAGCACAGATACGCAGTATTTT. The chain links TRBV11-3 to TRBJ2-3; 8 positions agree with TRBD2. From germline, CDR1 is SGHNT and CDR2 YENEEA. V was pared by 6 bases and J by 0 bases, with 8 bases of the junction left unmatched. This CDR3 has 16 residues.

The chain recombines TRBV5-6 with TRBJ2-3; TRBD2 is a possible D gene (6 bases). V lost 0 bases, J lost 1 base, and 12 bases lay in between. Germline assignment: CDR1 SGHDT and CDR2 YYEEEE. The CDR3 runs 16 residues. CDR3 loop: CASSLVSGGRTDTQYF. CDR3 in DNA: TGTGCCAGCAGCTTGGTGAGCGGAGGGCGCACAGATACGCAGTATTTT.

The chain couples TRBV4-1 to TRBJ1-4; a possible D gene is TRBD1 (6 bases). Trimming removed 1 base at V and 3 bases at J, with 12 bases between. The germline CDR1 and CDR2 sequences are MGHRA and YSYEKL. CDR3 size: 16 residues. CDR3 DNA: TGCGCCAGCAGCCAAGGGGGCGGGGGCCCTAATGAAAAACTGTTTTTT. Its protein is CASSQGGGGPNEKLFF.

The gene calls are TRBV7-8 and TRBJ1-3, with no clear D. The ends were cut back, 1 base at V and 2 bases at J, with 9 bases in the middle. The CDR3 has 15 amino acids. The germline V gene has CDR1 SGHVS and CDR2 FQNEAQ. CDR3 amino acids: CASSLEGFAGNTIYF. CDR3 sequence (DNA): TGTGCCAGCAGCTTAGAAGGGTTTGCTGGAAACACCATATATTTT.

The genes are TRBV30 and TRBJ1-1; D gene ambiguous. The CDR3 covers 14 residues. The V gene lost 3 bases and the J gene lost 1 base, with 12 bases spanning the gap. The germline V gene has CDR1 GTSNPN and CDR2 SVGIG (reference sequence). Here the CDR3 DNA reads TGTGCCTGGAGCGGTATTCGGGGGAACACTGAAGCTTTCTTT. Protein sequence: CAWSGIRGNTEAFF.

V is TRBV18 and J is TRBJ1-1; D gene unclear. Germline CDR1 reads KGHSH; CDR2 reads LQKENI. The CDR3 length is 13 residues. Trimming shortened V by 5 bases and J by 1 base, and 8 bases separated the two germline ends. CDR3 DNA sequence: TGTGCCAGCTCATTTACAGAGAACACTGAAGCTTTCTTT. Translation: CASSFTENTEAFF.

The rearrangement links TRBV18 to TRBJ2-3; D is unclear. Germline values: CDR1 KGHSH, CDR2 LQKENI. V lost 2 bases, J lost 6 bases, and 6 bases lay in between. The CDR3 extends over 12 amino acids. The CDR3 coding sequence is TGTGCCAGCTCACCAGTGGAGGATACGCAGTATTTT. This encodes CASSPVEDTQYF.

This clone was seen more than once but under ten times. The chain is built from TRBV5-5 and TRBJ2-7; the match to TRBD2 covers 7 bases. With 0 bases clipped from V and 1 base from J, the junction kept 13 bases outside the gene matches. From germline, CDR1 is SGHKS and CDR2 YYEKEE (reference sequence). The CDR3 is made up of 18 amino acids. The CDR3: CASSLVGGRAGSSYEQYF. The CDR3 DNA sequence: TGTGCCAGCAGCTTGGTAGGCGGGCGAGCGGGGTCTTCCTACGAGCAGTACTTC. Based on the CDR3 plus reference TRBV5-5 and TRBJ2-7, the full variable domain is DAGVTQSPTHLIKTRGQQVTLRCSPISGHKSVSWYQQVLGQGPQFIFQYYEKEERGRGNFPDRFSARQFPNYSSELNVNALLLGDSALYLCASSLVGGRAGSSYEQYFGPGTRLTVT.

The V call is TRBV7-2, the J call TRBJ2-5, with 10 bases aligning to TRBD2. After removal of 1 base from V and 7 bases from J, the junction contained 6 bases not matched to a gene. The CDR3 runs 15 residues. Germline V gene sequence: CDR1 SGHTA, CDR2 FQGNSA. In DNA, the CDR3 is TGTGCCAGCAGCTTAGTTACTAGCGGGGAGTCGACCCAGTACTTC. This gives the protein CASSLVTSGESTQYF.

This chain uses TRBV5-1 with TRBJ1-5, with 7 bases lining up with TRBD1. This CDR3 has 15 amino acids. The germline CDR1 and CDR2 sequences are SGHRS and YFSETQ. V lost 0 bases to trimming and J lost 4 bases; unmatched junction nucleotides: 4. The CDR3 spells CASSLGGQENQPQHF. In DNA, the CDR3 is TGCGCCAGCAGCTTGGGCGGACAGGAGAATCAGCCCCAGCATTTT.

The chain employs TRBV7-9 and TRBJ1-4, with D perhaps matching TRBD1 (5 bases). The ends were cut back, 5 bases at V and 5 bases at J, with 15 bases in the middle. The CDR3 has 15 amino acids. From germline, CDR1 is SEHNR and CDR2 FQNEAQ (reference sequence). The DNA of the CDR3 is TGTGCCAGCAGCCCCCCCGAGAGGGGAAATGAAAAACTGTTTTTT. As protein: CASSPPERGNEKLFF. The full variable domain, with the rest looked up from reference TRBV7-9 and TRBJ1-4, is DTGVSQNPRHKITKRGQNVTFRCDPISEHNRLYWYRQTLGQGPEFLTYFQNEAQLEKSRLLSDRFSAERPKGSFSTLEIQRTEQGDSAMYLCASSPPERGNEKLFFGSGTQLSVL.

The rearrangement links TRBV7-3 to TRBJ2-3, with 9 bases fitting TRBD2. CDR3 length: 14 amino acids. V shed 2 bases, J shed 7 bases, and the junction held 4 bases outside the gene matches. Germline CDR1 and CDR2: SGHTA and FQGTGA. The CDR3 loop reads CASSLAGGLNTQYF. CDR3 nucleotides: TGTGCCAGCAGCTTAGCGGGGGGGTTAAATACGCAGTATTTT.

The genes are TRBV7-8 and TRBJ1-4; D gene uncertain. Germline CDR1 is SGHVS and CDR2 is FQNEAQ. This CDR3 contains 16 residues. The V gene lost 0 bases and the J gene lost 6 bases, with 14 bases spanning the gap. CDR3 nucleotide sequence: TGTGCCAGCAGCTTAGCGCGCAGGTTTGGAGATGAAAAACTGTTTTTT. This codes for CASSLARRFGDEKLFF.

The chain links TRBV11-2 to TRBJ1-2; no clear D gene. Trimming removed 7 bases from V and 7 bases from J, with 25 bases in between. The CDR3 covers 16 residues. Germline assignment: CDR1 SGHAT and CDR2 FQNNGV. The CDR3 region is CASTTPRGGGPFGYTF. CDR3 in DNA: TGTGCCAGCACCACCCCTCGGGGAGGAGGGCCCTTTGGCTACACCTTC.

J is TRBJ2-7 and V is TRBV11-3; D might be TRBD1 (6 bases). V was cut by 5 bases and J by 6 bases, with 11 bases left in between. Germline V CDR1 and CDR2: SGHNT, YENEEA. The CDR3 runs 12 residues. This chain's CDR3 is CASSLTGREQYF. The CDR3 DNA reads TGTGCCAGCAGCCTCACAGGGCGCGAGCAGTACTTC. Full variable domain (missing parts from reference TRBV11-3 and TRBJ2-7): EAGVVQSPRYKIIEKKQPVAFWCNPISGHNTLYWYLQNLGQGPELLIRYENEEAVDDSQLPKDRFSAERLKGVDSTLKIQPAELGDSAVYLCASSLTGREQYFGPGTRLTVT.